These 18 T cell receptor beta chains were sequenced from one sample in a study of blood T cell repertoires in COVID-19. Only in-frame clones appear in the TCRdb table, and some are missing; sequencing was by immunoSEQ multiplex PCR. The data show over 150,000 clones, around four fifths seen once. Sequenced: peripheral blood. The receptors stem from a woman between 70 and 85 years old who had recovered from COVID-19.

The chain is built from TRBV18 and TRBJ1-2; D is perhaps TRBD1 (5 bases). The ends were cut back, 6 bases at V and 4 bases at J, with 21 bases in the middle. Germline CDR1 reads KGHSH; CDR2 reads LQKENI. CDR3 size: 16 residues. The CDR3 DNA sequence: TGTGCCAGCTCCCCAAGTACGGGGGTTGGGCGCTATGGCTACACCTTC. Its translation: CASSPSTGVGRYGYTF.

The gene calls are TRBV5-5 and TRBJ1-1; D perhaps matches TRBD1 (5 bases). The CDR3 is 15 residues long. The V gene lost 4 bases and the J gene lost 5 bases, with 18 bases spanning the gap. The germline V gene encodes CDR1 SGHKS and CDR2 YYEKEE (reference sequence). The CDR3 loop reads CASSAYRGESTEAFF. DNA for the CDR3: TGTGCCAGCAGCGCTTATAGGGGTGAGAGTACTGAAGCTTTCTTT.

For the CDR3, the DNA is TGTGCCAGCACCCAGGGGACAGGGGGCAACTATGGCTACACCTTC. It is translated as CASTQGTGGNYGYTF. This sequence joins TRBV3-1 (or the pseudogene TRBV3-2) and TRBJ1-2, with TRBD1 matching 12 bases. In germline, CDR1 is LGHDT, CDR2 YNNKEL (reference sequence). V gave up 7 bases and J gave up 2 bases; unmatched junction bases: 5. The length of the CDR3 is 15 residues.

The CDR3 loop is CASSRTSVADTQYF. DNA for the CDR3: TGTGCCAGCAGCCGGACTAGCGTGGCAGATACGCAGTATTTT. This rearrangement joins TRBV7-2 to TRBJ2-3; TRBD2 agrees at 9 bases. Trimming removed 5 bases from V and 4 bases from J; junction bases left unmatched: 4. The CDR3 length is 14 residues. The germline gives CDR1 SGHTA, CDR2 FQGNSA.

J is TRBJ1-2 and V is TRBV28; D perhaps matches TRBD1 (5 bases). The CDR3 consists of 14 residues. V dropped 5 bases and J dropped 8 bases, with 18 bases sitting between them. Germline V gene lookup returns CDR1 MDHEN and CDR2 SYDVKM. CDR3 loop: CASSPPGGGWGYTF. In DNA form, the CDR3 reads TGTGCCAGCAGTCCCCCGGGGGGGGGTTGGGGCTACACCTTC.

This chain joins TRBV30 and TRBJ2-1; D may be TRBD1 (6 bases). Trimming took off 3 bases at V and 4 bases at J, with 16 bases between the two ends. Germline V gene data show CDR1 as GTSNPN and CDR2 as SVGIG (reference sequence). The CDR3 is 15 residues long. CDR3 in amino acids: CAWRGQGPQYNEQFF. CDR3 DNA: TGTGCCTGGAGGGGCCAGGGGCCCCAATACAATGAGCAGTTCTTC.

The rearrangement links TRBV4-1 to TRBJ2-1; unclear D gene. V lost 1 base and J lost 15, with 16 bases in between. The germline V gene has CDR1 MGHRA and CDR2 YSYEKL. The CDR3 consists of 13 residues. The CDR3 coding sequence is TGCGCCAGCAGCCAAGGCGTACCCCCGATGCCGTTCTTC. It yields the protein CASSQGVPPMPFF.

This clone has at least ten counts. V usage is TRBV5-1 and J usage is TRBJ2-7; tentative D call: TRBD2 (5 bases). Germline V gene lookup returns CDR1 SGHRS and CDR2 YFSETQ. The CDR3 is 14 amino acids. Trimming removed 6 bases from V and 0 bases from J, with 13 bases in between. DNA for the CDR3: TGCGCCAGCAACCCAGTGGGGAGCTCCTACGAGCAGTACTTC. Residues: CASNPVGSSYEQYF.

The chain recombines TRBV15 with TRBJ1-1; D unclear. The germline gives CDR1 LNHNV, CDR2 YYDKDF (reference sequence). The V end lost 8 bases, the J end lost 2 bases, and 9 bases lay between the germline ends. The CDR3 is 12 residues long. CDR3 bases: TGTGCCACCGCTCGGGGTAACACTGAAGCTTTCTTT. This translates into CATARGNTEAFF.

The rearrangement joins TRBV6-5 to TRBJ1-1; a possible D gene is TRBD1 (5 bases). Germline assignment: CDR1 MNHEY and CDR2 SVGAGI. V was clipped by 8 bases and J by 7 bases, with 23 bases between them. The CDR3 is made up of 15 amino acids. The CDR3 spells CASSLGGVDFREAFF. The CDR3 bases are TGTGCCAGCTCCCTCGGGGGGGTAGATTTCCGTGAAGCTTTCTTT.

This clone was observed a single time. The gene calls are TRBV5-1 and TRBJ2-1; 8 nucleotides agree with TRBD2. The V segment lost 4 bases and the J segment 5 bases; nucleotides outside the gene matches: 17. From germline, CDR1 is SGHRS and CDR2 YFSETQ. This CDR3 is 18 amino acids long. In DNA form, the CDR3 reads TGCGCCAGCAGCCCCCCTCGGGGGGGCCATCCAGGGGACAATGAGCAGTTCTTC. It encodes CASSPPRGGHPGDNEQFF.

V and J are TRBV28 and TRBJ1-4, with no clear D. Germline CDR1 and CDR2: MDHEN and SYDVKM. The CDR3 runs 12 residues. V lost 6 bases and J lost 8, with 10 bases in between. The CDR3 sequence: CASRVLEEKLFF. The CDR3 nucleotides are TGTGCCAGCAGGGTATTGGAGGAAAAACTGTTTTTT. The whole variable domain, remainder taken from reference TRBV28 and TRBJ1-4, is DVKVTQSSRYLVKRTGEKVFLECVQDMDHENMFWYRQDPGLGLRLIYFSYDVKMKEKGDIPEGYSVSREKKERFSLILESASTNQTSMYLCASRVLEEKLFFGSGTQLSVL.

The chain recombines TRBV4-2 with TRBJ2-1; 10 bases agree with TRBD2. V shed 1 base, J shed 7 bases, and the junction held 13 bases outside the gene matches. CDR1 and CDR2 from the germline V gene are LGHNA and YNFKEQ. The CDR3 totals 18 residues. DNA of the CDR3: TGTGCCAGCAGCCAAGCCAGCGGGAGGGCCTGGGGGTATAATGAGCAGTTCTTC. This encodes CASSQASGRAWGYNEQFF.

The rearrangement joins TRBV27 to TRBJ1-2; D not certain. Germline CDR1 is MNHEY and CDR2 is SMNVEV (reference sequence). V lost 8 bases and J lost 7, with 17 bases in between. The CDR3 length is 13 residues. The CDR3 DNA is TGTGCCAGCTCGACGCCCGGGGAGGTTGGCTACACCTTC. Translating it yields CASSTPGEVGYTF.

The chain couples TRBV5-1 to TRBJ1-5, with unresolved D. Germline assignment: CDR1 SGHRS and CDR2 YFSETQ. The germline V and J ends were trimmed by 4 bases and 0 bases, with 14 bases remaining between them. The CDR3 totals 16 residues. CDR3 sequence reads: CASSAGEVYSNQPQHF. The CDR3 region has the DNA TGCGCCAGCAGCGCCGGAGAGGTCTATAGCAATCAGCCCCAGCATTTT. The full variable domain, with the rest looked up from reference TRBV5-1 and TRBJ1-5, is KAGVTQTPRYLIKTRGQQVTLSCSPISGHRSVSWYQQTPGQGLQFLFEYFSETQRNKGNFPGRFSGRQFSNSRSEMNVSTLELGDSALYLCASSAGEVYSNQPQHFGDGTRLSIL.

This chain joins TRBV6-2 or TRBV6-3 and TRBJ1-5; the D is unclear. The CDR3 totals 15 residues. CDR1 is MNHEY and CDR2 is SVGEGT in the germline V gene. V was shortened by 6 bases and J by 7 bases, with 19 bases between the two germline ends. The CDR3, as DNA: TGTGCCAGCAGCCGTCGGGTCCCGCCCCGACAGCCCCAGCATTTT. It translates to CASSRRVPPRQPQHF.

The V and J genes are TRBV12-3 or TRBV12-4 and TRBJ1-1, with 9 bases matching TRBD1. Losses at the gene ends were 5 bases for V and 5 bases for J; bases not matched to a gene: 3. The CDR3 covers 13 residues. The CDR3 nucleotides read TGTGCCAGCAGTCGACAGGGGGGGACTGAAGCTTTCTTT. Translation gives CASSRQGGTEAFF.

This chain connects TRBV7-9 to TRBJ1-1, with D unresolved. The CDR3 is 12 amino acids. CDR1 and CDR2 from the germline V gene are SEHNR and FQNEAQ (reference sequence). Trimming removed 5 bases from V and 5 bases from J, with 9 bases in between. The CDR3 DNA is TGTGCCAGCAGCCCCCTACGGACTGAAGCTTTCTTT. Its translation: CASSPLRTEAFF.